The entry below gives a single T cell receptor beta chain sequence along with its context. TCRdb independently ran MiXCR on the PCR reads; one entry per CDR3 protein. This sample has about 13,000 distinct CDR3 sequences; approximately 53% occur once, and the top ten carry less than 45%. This entry belongs to a study of tumor-infiltrating lymphocytes in oesophageal squamous cell carcinoma. The V gene's germline CDR1 is KGHDR and CDR2 SFDVKD. The CDR3 covers 13 residues. The V and J ends lost 4 bases and 2 bases respectively, with 7 bases between them. The sequence was obtained from a male donor with esophageal squamous cell carcinoma. The sequenced material came from esophageal tumor tissue. The chain joins TRBV24-1 to TRBJ2-5, with D uncertain. The DNA for the CDR3 is TGTGCCACCAGTGACGTGGGTCAAGAGACCCAGTACTTC. Its protein is CATSDVGQETQYF.